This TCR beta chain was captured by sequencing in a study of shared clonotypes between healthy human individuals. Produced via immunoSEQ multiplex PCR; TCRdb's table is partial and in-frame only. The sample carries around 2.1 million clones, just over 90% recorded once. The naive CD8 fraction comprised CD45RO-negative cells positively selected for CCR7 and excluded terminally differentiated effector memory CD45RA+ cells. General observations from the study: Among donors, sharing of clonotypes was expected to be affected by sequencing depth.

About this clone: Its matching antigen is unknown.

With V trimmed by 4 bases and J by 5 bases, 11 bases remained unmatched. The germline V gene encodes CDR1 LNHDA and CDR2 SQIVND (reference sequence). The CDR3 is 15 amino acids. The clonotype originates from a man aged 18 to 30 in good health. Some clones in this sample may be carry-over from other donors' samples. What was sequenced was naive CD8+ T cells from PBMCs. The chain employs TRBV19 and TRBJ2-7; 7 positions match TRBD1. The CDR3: CASSKQRQGTDEQYF. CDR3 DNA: TGTGCCAGTAGTAAACAAAGACAGGGAACGGACGAGCAGTACTTC.